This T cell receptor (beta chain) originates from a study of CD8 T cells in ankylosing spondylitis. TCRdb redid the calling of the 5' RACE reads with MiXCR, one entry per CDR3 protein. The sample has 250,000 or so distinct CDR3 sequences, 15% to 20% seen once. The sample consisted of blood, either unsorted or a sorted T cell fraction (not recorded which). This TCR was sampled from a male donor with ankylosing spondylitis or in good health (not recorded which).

The CDR3 DNA reads as TGTGCTAGTGGTGATGGGAGGGCAGAGACCCAGTACTTC. It is translated as CASGDGRAETQYF. The rearrangement joins TRBV12-5 to TRBJ2-5; 7 nucleotides line up with TRBD2. The CDR3 length is 13 residues. Germline trimming cut 5 bases from V and 4 bases from J; bases unmatched to any gene: 4. CDR1 and CDR2 (germline): LGHNT, FRNRAP.